What follows describes a single T cell receptor (beta chain). The antigen this receptor binds is unknown. No base-level quality is on record; no much larger clone is a single base apart. This record comes from a study of blood T cell repertoires in COVID-19 (dated by TCRdb to the early 2020s). Regarding the study in general: The collaborator samples originated in the United States, Italy and Spain and spanned the acute and convalescent phases of COVID-19. Sample metadata almost always included a de-identified subject ID, COVID-19 status, age in years and sex. The repertoires were released in a freely available public database meant as a resource for research on the immune response to SARS-CoV-2. The prospective study material was composed of cDNA or gDNA derived from T cells, B-cell-depleted T cells, or PBMCs. Samples were obtained from the ongoing ImmuneRACE study (first 160 participants) and from over a thousand subjects provided by 6 global collaborators. Deeply sampled blood TCRbeta repertoires from subjects exposed to, actively infected with, or recovered from COVID-19 were included in the dataset. Where available, HLA class I and class II types were obtained from metadata supplied by the sample provider rather than from assay-based typing.

TCRbeta CDR3 regions were amplified from genomic DNA by means of the immunoSEQ Assay, a bias-controlled multiplex PCR. The study's own analysis went as follows. Nucleated cell counts per sample were estimated from amplification of reference gene primers within the assay. Sequence reads were collapsed and filtered to measure the absolute abundance of every unique TCRbeta CDR3 rearrangement. For each sample, productive Simpson clonality was calculated by taking the square root of Simpson's diversity index across productive rearrangements. Held by TCRdb, this immuneACCESS table contains in-frame sequences only and omits some clones. Under half of the omission traces to an unresolved V gene where checked; the cause of the rest is unknown. Clone size and V and J calls were adopted from that table, with D and trimming inferred from the DNA. The sample includes roughly 300,000 clones, with 87% observed a single time. The top ten constitute roughly 1.6% of the sample.

Trimming at the junction amounts to 2 bases on V and 7 bases on J, and the germline ends lie 15 bases apart. The germline V gene (reference sequence) specifies MNHEY as CDR1 and SMNVEV as CDR2. Including cysteine and phenylalanine, the CDR3 has 14 amino acids. Of the read, only the CDR3 DNA is kept; its 42 bases are in frame from base 1. Findings and caveats that apply to the study as a whole: Clinical and demographic metadata were provided uncurated, with the amount varying by source and participant.

Another Seattle source contributed samples from volunteer blood donors who had recovered from COVID-19. Whole blood was collected in K2EDTA tubes by collaborating institutions according to the institutions' own protocols. For TCRbeta analysis, collaborator samples were shipped as frozen whole blood, as isolated PBMCs, or as DNA extracted from either sample type. Rearrangement joined TRBV27 to TRBJ2-7; the D region possibly corresponds to TRBD2 (6 bases align). Material for sequencing was peripheral blood. The sequence was collected from a woman in her forties who had recovered from COVID-19. The sequence in DNA is TGTGCCAGCAGTTTAGGGCACCTTGCGGGGGAGCAGTACTTC. It specifies CASSLGHLAGEQYF.